A single sample gave rise to the 5 T cell receptor beta chains below, sequenced in a study of blood T cell repertoires in COVID-19. Profiled with immunoSEQ multiplex PCR; TCRdb holds only in-frame clones, not every one. The sample shows under 300,000 clones, roughly nine tenths of them seen only once. Specimen: peripheral blood. Receptors originate from a woman aged 40 to 55 who had recovered from COVID-19.

The gene calls are TRBV30 and TRBJ2-3, with TRBD2 matching over 10 bases. CDR3 length: 17 residues. Germline CDR1 and CDR2: GTSNPN and SVGIG (reference sequence). The J segment lost 4 bases and the V segment lost 3 bases, leaving 13 bases of the junction unmatched. This CDR3 reads CAWSLAPGLAYPDTQYF. CDR3 DNA sequence: TGTGCCTGGAGCCTCGCGCCGGGACTAGCGTACCCAGATACGCAGTATTTT.

The rearrangement links TRBV28 to TRBJ1-1; 9 bases are a match to TRBD1. The germline V gene has CDR1 MDHEN and CDR2 SYDVKM. This CDR3 is built from 13 residues. V trimming: 10 bases; J trimming: 5 bases; junction bases outside the gene matches: 8. This CDR3 is CATTGGGGTEAFF. CDR3 nucleotides: TGTGCCACCACAGGGGGCGGAGGGACTGAAGCTTTCTTT. Together with reference TRBV28 and TRBJ1-1, the CDR3 gives the full variable domain: DVKVTQSSRYLVKRTGEKVFLECVQDMDHENMFWYRQDPGLGLRLIYFSYDVKMKEKGDIPEGYSVSREKKERFSLILESASTNQTSMYLCATTGGGGTEAFFGQGTRLTVV.

This clone showed up just once. The V call is TRBV4-1, the J call TRBJ2-1; TRBD2 matches at 10 bases. Germline V gives CDR1 MGHRA, CDR2 YSYEKL. Germline trimming cut 0 bases from V and 7 bases from J; bases unmatched to any gene: 9. The CDR3 runs to 17 residues. The CDR3 is CASSQEMALAGINEQFF. CDR3 DNA: TGCGCCAGCAGCCAAGAGATGGCACTAGCGGGGATTAATGAGCAGTTCTTC.

This chain uses TRBV18 with TRBJ2-7; D not certain. The V end was cut by 5 bases, the J end by 5 bases, with 7 bases between. The CDR3 is 11 residues long. Per the germline V gene, CDR1 is KGHSH and CDR2 is LQKENI. The CDR3 DNA sequence: TGTGCCAGCTCAGCAATAGACGAGCAGTACTTC. Protein product: CASSAIDEQYF.

The chain employs TRBV27 and TRBJ2-1; TRBD2 matches at 7 bases. The CDR3 contains 17 residues. Germline CDR1 MNHEY, CDR2 SMNVEV (reference sequence). V dropped 3 bases and J dropped 4; count of bases not matched to a gene: 12. The CDR3 protein is CASSLGRGGGPYNEQFF. As DNA, the CDR3 is TGTGCCAGCAGTTTGGGGCGCGGGGGAGGCCCTTACAATGAGCAGTTCTTC.